Shown below are 4 T cell receptor beta chains from a single sample sequenced in a study of blood T cell repertoires in COVID-19. Clones were sequenced by immunoSEQ multiplex PCR, and TCRdb holds only the in-frame ones, with some missing. This table has tens of thousands of clones, roughly 86% appearing once. Sequencing used peripheral blood. These receptors were taken from a human donor in a cohort sampled during active COVID-19.

The V call is TRBV6-5, the J call TRBJ2-7; unclear D gene. Germline V gene sequence: CDR1 MNHEY, CDR2 SVGAGI. This CDR3 is 15 amino acids long. V was clipped by 0 bases and J by 7 bases, with 16 bases between them. The CDR3 nucleotides read TGTGCCAGCAGTTACTCCGCGGAAGCAAGTCGGGAGCAGTACTTC. Translated: CASSYSAEASREQYF.

The CDR3 nucleotides are TGTGCCAGCAGTTGGGACTTTACAGGCAATCAGCCCCAGCATTTT. Its translation is CASSWDFTGNQPQHF. The chain couples TRBV2 to TRBJ1-5; D possibly corresponds to TRBD1 (5 bases). V was trimmed by 5 bases and J by 2 bases, leaving 13 bases between them. The CDR3 runs 15 residues. Germline loops: CDR1 SNHLY, CDR2 FYNNEI.

This chain joins TRBV19 and TRBJ2-3, with TRBD2 matching 10 bases. J lost 1 base, V lost 3 bases, and 13 bases had no gene match. Germline V CDR1 and CDR2: LNHDA, SQIVND (reference sequence). This CDR3 is built from 19 residues. The CDR3 DNA reads as TGTGCCAGTAGTATCAGCGGTAGTCTAGCGGGGGTAGGCACAGATACGCAGTATTTT. It is translated as CASSISGSLAGVGTDTQYF. Together with reference TRBV19 and TRBJ2-3, the CDR3 gives the full variable domain: DGGITQSPKYLFRKEGQNVTLSCEQNLNHDAMYWYRQDPGQGLRLIYYSQIVNDFQKGDIAEGYSVSREKKESFPLTVTSAQKNPTAFYLCASSISGSLAGVGTDTQYFGPGTRLTVL.

This chain connects TRBV3-1 (or the pseudogene TRBV3-2) to TRBJ2-5; TRBD2 matches 12 bases. V shed 1 base and J 4 bases; nucleotides not matched to a gene: 7. CDR1 and CDR2 (germline): LGHDT, YNNKEL (reference sequence). The CDR3 loop spans 17 amino acids. The CDR3 here is CASSQVETSGGRETQYF. The DNA of the CDR3 is TGTGCCAGCAGCCAAGTGGAGACTAGCGGGGGCAGAGAGACCCAGTACTTC.